This TCR beta chain was recorded in a study of neurological immune-mediated disorders. The authors produced cDNA by 5'RACE using 10-nucleotide random UMIs. TCRdb used MiXCR to reprocess the 5' RACE reads, holding one entry per CDR3 protein. The sample lists roughly 27,000 distinct CDR3 sequences; approximately 2.7% were seen once. Within the sample, this clonotype is medium-sized. What it binds is unknown. General observations from the study: No link was found between any clinical or MRI feature and the multiple sclerosis repertoire cluster. Healthy controls had more TCR clonal expansion than multiple sclerosis, which showed the least, whereas HTLV-1-associated myelopathy showed the most.

The material sequenced was PBMCs. This clonotype was obtained from a woman aged 45-65 years with multiple sclerosis.

The CDR3 nucleotides are TGTGCCAGCAGTTGGACGACGGACGGCTATAATTCACCCCTCCACTTT. Amino acids: CASSWTTDGYNSPLHF. This chain connects TRBV12-3 or TRBV12-4 to TRBJ1-6; D is unclear. The CDR3 sequence is 16 residues long. V gave up 4 bases and J gave up 3 bases, with 13 bases separating them.